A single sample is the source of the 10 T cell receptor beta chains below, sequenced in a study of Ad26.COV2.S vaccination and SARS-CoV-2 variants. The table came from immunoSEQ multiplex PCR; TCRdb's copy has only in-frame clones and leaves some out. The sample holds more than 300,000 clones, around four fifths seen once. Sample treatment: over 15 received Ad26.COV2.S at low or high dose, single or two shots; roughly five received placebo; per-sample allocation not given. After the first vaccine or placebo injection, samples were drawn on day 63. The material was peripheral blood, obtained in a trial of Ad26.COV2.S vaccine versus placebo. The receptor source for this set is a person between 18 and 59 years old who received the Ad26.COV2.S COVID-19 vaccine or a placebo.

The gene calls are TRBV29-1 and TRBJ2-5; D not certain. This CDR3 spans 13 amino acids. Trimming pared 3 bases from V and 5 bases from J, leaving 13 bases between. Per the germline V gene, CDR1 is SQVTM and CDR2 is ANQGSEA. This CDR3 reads CSVDYDMLETQYF. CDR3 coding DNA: TGCAGCGTTGATTACGACATGTTGGAGACCCAGTACTTC.

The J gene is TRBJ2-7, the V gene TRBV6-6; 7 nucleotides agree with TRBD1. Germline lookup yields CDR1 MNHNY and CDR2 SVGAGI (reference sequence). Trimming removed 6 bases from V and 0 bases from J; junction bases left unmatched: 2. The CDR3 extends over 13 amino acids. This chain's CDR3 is CASRRDSSYEQYF. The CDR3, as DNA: TGTGCCAGCAGGAGGGACAGCTCCTACGAGCAGTACTTC.

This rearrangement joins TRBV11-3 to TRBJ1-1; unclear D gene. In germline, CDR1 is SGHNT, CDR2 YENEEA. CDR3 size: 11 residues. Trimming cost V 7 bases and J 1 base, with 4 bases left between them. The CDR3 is CASTGNTEAFF. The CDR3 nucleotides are TGTGCCAGCACGGGGAACACTGAAGCTTTCTTT.

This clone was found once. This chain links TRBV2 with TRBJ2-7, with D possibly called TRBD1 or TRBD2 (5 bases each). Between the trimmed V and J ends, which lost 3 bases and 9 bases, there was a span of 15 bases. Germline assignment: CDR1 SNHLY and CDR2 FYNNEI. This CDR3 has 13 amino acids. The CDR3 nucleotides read TGTGCCAGCAGTGAGATACAGAGGGGCGGGCAGTACTTC. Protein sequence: CASSEIQRGGQYF.

This chain's CDR3 is CVFGGQNQPQHF. As DNA, the CDR3 is TGTGTCTTTGGGGGGCAGAATCAGCCCCAGCATTTT. The chain is built from TRBV2 and TRBJ1-5; a weak D match, TRBD1 (6 bases). The CDR3 has 12 amino acids. CDR1 and CDR2 (germline): SNHLY, FYNNEI.

This CDR3 reads CASINQGAYGYTF. The CDR3 nucleotides are TGTGCCAGCATCAACCAGGGGGCCTATGGCTACACCTTC. The rearrangement uses TRBV28 and TRBJ1-2; 8 bases agree with TRBD1. V was pared by 7 bases and J by 4 bases, with 5 bases of the junction left unmatched. The germline V gene encodes CDR1 MDHEN and CDR2 SYDVKM. The CDR3 runs to 13 residues.

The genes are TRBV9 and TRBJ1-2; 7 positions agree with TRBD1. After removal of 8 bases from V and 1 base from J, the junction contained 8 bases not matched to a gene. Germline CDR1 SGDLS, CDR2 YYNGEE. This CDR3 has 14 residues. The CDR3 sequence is CASGQADYNYGYTF. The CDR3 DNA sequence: TGTGCCAGTGGACAGGCGGATTATAACTATGGCTACACCTTC.

In DNA, the CDR3 is TGTGCCAGCAGTTCTCGACAGGGCGCTAGCACAGATACGCAGTATTTT. It is translated as CASSSRQGASTDTQYF. V and J are TRBV27 and TRBJ2-3; 7 nucleotides align to TRBD1. The J segment lost 0 bases and the V segment lost 4 bases, leaving 7 bases of the junction unmatched. The CDR3 consists of 16 residues. Germline V CDR1 and CDR2: MNHEY, SMNVEV (reference sequence).

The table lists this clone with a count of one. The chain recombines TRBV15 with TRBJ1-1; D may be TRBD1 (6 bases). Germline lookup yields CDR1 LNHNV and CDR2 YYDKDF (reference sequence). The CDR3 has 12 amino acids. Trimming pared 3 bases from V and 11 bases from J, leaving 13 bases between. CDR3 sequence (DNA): TGTGCCACCAGCAGGCCCCTAGGGGGTGCTTTCTTT. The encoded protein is CATSRPLGGAFF.

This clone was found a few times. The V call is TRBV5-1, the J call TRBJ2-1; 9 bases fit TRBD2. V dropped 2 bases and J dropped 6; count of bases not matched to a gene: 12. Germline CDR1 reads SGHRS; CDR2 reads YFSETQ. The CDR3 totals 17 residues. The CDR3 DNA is TGCGCCAGCAGCTTAACTGGCGGGGGGGCCACGGGCAATGAGCAGTTCTTC. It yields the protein CASSLTGGGATGNEQFF.